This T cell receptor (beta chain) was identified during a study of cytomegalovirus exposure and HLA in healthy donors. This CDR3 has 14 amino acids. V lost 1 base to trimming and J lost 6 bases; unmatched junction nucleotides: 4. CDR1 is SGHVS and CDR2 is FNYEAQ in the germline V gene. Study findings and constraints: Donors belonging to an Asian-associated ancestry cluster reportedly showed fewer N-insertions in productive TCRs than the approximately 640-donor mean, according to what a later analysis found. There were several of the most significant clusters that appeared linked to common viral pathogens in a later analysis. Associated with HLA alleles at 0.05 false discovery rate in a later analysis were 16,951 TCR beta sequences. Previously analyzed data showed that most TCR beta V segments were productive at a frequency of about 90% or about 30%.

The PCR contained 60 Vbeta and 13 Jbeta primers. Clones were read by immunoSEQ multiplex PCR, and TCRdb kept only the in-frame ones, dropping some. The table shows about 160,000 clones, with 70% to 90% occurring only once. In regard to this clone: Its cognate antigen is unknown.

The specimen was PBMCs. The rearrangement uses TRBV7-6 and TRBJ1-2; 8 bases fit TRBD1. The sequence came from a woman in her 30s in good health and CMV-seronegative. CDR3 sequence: CASSLDQGAHGYTF. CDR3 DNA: TGTGCCAGCAGCTTAGATCAGGGGGCGCATGGCTACACCTTC.